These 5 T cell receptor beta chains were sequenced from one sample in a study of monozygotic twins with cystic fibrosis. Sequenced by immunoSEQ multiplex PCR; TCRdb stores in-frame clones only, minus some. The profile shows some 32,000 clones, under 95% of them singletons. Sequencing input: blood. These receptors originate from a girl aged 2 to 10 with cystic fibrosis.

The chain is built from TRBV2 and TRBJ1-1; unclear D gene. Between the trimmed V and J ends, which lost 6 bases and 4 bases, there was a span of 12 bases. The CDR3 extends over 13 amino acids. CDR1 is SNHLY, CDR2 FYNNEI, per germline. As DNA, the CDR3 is TGTGCCAGCAGACAAATGGAGACCACTGAAGCTTTCTTT. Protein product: CASRQMETTEAFF.

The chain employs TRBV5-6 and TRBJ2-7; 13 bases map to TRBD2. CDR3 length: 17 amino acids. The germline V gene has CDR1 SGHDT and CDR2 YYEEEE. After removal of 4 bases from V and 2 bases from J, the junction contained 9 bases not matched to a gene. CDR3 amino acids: CASSLGTSGIRTYEQYF. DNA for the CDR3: TGTGCCAGCAGCCTCGGGACTAGCGGGATACGGACCTACGAGCAGTACTTC.

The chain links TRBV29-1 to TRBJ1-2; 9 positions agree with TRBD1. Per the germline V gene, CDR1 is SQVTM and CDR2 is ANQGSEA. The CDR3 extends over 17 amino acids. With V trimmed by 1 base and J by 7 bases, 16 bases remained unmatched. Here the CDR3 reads CSVEGRGQGFSSVGYTF. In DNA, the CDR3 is TGCAGCGTTGAAGGGCGCGGACAGGGGTTTTCTTCCGTTGGCTACACCTTC.

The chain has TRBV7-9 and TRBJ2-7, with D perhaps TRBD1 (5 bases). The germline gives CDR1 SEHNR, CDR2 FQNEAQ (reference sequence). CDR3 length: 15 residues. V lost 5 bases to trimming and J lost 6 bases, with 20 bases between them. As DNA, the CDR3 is TGTGCCAGCAGCCCCGAGCGAGAGCCTCAGGGCGAGCAGTACTTC. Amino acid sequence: CASSPEREPQGEQYF.

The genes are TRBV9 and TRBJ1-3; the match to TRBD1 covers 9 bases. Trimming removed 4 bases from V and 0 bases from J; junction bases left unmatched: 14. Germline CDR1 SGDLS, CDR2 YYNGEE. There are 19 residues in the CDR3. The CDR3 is CASSMLPGQGFTSGNTIYF. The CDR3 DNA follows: TGTGCCAGCAGCATGCTACCGGGACAGGGCTTTACCTCTGGAAACACCATATATTTT.